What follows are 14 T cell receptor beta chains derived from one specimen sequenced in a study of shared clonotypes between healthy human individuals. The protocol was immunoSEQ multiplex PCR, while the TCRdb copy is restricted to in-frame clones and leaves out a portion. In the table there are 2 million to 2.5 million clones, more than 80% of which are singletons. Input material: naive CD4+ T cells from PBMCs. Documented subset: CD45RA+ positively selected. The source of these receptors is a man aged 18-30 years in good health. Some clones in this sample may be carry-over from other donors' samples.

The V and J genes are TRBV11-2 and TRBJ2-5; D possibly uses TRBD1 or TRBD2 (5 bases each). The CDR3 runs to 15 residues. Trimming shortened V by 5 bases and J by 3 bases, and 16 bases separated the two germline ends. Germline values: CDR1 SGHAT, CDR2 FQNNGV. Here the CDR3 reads CASSGARPGKETQYF. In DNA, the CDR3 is TGTGCCAGCAGCGGGGCCCGGCCGGGAAAAGAGACCCAGTACTTC.

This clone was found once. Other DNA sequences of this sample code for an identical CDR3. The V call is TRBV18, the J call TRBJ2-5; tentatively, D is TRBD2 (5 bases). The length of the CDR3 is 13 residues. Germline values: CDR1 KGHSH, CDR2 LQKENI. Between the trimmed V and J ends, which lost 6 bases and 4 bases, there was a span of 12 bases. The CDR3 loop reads CASSPVGRETQYF. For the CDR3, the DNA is TGTGCCAGCTCCCCTGTGGGGAGAGAGACCCAGTACTTC.

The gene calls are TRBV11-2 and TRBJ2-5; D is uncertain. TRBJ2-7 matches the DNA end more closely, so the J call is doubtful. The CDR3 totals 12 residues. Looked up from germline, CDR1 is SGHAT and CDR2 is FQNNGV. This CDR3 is CASSLLTYEQYF. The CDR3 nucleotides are TGTGCCAGCAGCTTATTAACCTACGAGCAGTACTTC.

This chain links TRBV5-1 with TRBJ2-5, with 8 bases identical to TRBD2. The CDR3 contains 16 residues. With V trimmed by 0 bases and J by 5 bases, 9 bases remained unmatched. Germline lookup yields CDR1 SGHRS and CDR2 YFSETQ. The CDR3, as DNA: TGCGCCAGCAGCTTGGGTCTGGCGGGAGGATGGGAGACCCAGTACTTC. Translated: CASSLGLAGGWETQYF.

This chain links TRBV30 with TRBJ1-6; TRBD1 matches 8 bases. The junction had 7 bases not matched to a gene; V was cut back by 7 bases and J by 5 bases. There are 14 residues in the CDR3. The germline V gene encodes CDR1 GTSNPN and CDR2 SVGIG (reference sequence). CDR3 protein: CASRGLWDNSPLHF. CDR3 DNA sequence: TGTGCCTCCAGGGGGCTCTGGGATAATTCACCCCTCCACTTT.

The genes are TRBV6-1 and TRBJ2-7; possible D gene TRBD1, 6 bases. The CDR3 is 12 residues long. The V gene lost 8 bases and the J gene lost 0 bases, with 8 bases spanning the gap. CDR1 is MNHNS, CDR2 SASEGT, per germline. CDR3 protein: CASSDSSYEQYF. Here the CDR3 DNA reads TGTGCCAGCTCGGACAGCTCCTACGAGCAGTACTTC.

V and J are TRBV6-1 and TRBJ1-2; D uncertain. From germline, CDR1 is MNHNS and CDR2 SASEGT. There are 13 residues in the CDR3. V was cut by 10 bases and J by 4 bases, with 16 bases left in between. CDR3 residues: CAIASSSLYGYTF. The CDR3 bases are TGTGCCATCGCTTCCTCCAGCCTCTATGGCTACACCTTC.

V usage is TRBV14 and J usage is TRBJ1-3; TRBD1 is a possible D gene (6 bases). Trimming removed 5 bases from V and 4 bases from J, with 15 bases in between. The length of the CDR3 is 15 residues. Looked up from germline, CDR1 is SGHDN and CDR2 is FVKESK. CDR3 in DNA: TGTGCCAGCAGCTCCCAGGGGTTTGCCGGAAACACCATATATTTT. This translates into CASSSQGFAGNTIYF.

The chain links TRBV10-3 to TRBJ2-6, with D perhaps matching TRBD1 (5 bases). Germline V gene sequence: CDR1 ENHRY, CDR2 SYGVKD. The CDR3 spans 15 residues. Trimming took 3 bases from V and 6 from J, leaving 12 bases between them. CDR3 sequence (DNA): TGTGCCATCAGTGACTCGGGCAGGGTGGCCAACGTCCTGACTTTC. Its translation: CAISDSGRVANVLTF.

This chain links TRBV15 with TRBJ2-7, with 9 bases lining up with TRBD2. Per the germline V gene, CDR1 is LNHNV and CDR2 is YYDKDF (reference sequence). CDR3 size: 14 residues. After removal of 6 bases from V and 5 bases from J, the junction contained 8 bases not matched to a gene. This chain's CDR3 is CATSSGSLSDEQYF. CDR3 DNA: TGTGCCACCAGTAGCGGGAGTCTTTCGGACGAGCAGTACTTC.

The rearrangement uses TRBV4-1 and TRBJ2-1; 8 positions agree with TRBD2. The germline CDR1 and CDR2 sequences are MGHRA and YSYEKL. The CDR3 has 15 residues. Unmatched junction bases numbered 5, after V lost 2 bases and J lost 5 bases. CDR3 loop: CASSQLREADNEQFF. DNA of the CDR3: TGCGCCAGCAGCCAACTGCGGGAGGCCGACAATGAGCAGTTCTTC.

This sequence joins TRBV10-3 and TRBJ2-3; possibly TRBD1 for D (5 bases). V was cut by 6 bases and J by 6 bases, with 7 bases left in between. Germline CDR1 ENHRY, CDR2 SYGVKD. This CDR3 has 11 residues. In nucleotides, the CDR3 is TGTGCCATCAGGAAGGGGGATACGCAGTATTTT. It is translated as CAIRKGDTQYF.

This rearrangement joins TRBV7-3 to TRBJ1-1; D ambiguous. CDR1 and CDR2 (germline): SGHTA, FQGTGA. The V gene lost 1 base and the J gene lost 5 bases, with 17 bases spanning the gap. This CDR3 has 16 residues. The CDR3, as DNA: TGTGCCAGCAGCTTAAATGGTTGGCCCCCGGGGACTGAAGCTTTCTTT. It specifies CASSLNGWPPGTEAFF.

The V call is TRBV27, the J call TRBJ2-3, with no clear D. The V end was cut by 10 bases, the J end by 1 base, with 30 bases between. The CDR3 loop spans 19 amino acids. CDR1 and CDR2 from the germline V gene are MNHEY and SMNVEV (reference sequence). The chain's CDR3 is CATRFLSARVPTGTDTQYF. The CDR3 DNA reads TGTGCCACCCGTTTCCTAAGCGCGAGAGTGCCTACGGGCACAGATACGCAGTATTTT.